The entry that follows covers one T cell receptor (beta chain) sequence. This sample was included in a study of blood T cell repertoires in COVID-19. The assay was immunoSEQ multiplex PCR, and TCRdb's table has in-frame clones only and misses some. The sample includes over 95,000 clones, over 75% of them seen just once. CDR3 length: 15 amino acids. The V and J ends lost 0 bases and 5 bases, in that order; junction bases with no gene match: 7. Germline V CDR1 and CDR2: SGHTA, FQGNSA. The J gene is TRBJ2-7, the V gene TRBV7-2; 7 bases match TRBD2. Sequencing was carried out using peripheral blood. The sequence was collected from a woman in her seventies who had recovered from COVID-19. The CDR3 sequence is CASSLAAQGGHEQYF. The DNA for the CDR3 is TGTGCCAGCAGCTTAGCGGCGCAGGGAGGGCACGAGCAGTACTTC.